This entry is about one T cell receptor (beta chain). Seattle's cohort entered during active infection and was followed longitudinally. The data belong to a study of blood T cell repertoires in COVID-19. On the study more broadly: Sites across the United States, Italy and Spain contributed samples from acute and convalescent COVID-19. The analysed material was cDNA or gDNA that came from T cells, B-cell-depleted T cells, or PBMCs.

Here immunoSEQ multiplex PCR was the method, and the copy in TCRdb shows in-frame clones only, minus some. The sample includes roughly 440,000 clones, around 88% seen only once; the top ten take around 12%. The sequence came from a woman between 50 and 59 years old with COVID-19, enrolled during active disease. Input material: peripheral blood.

CDR3 in amino acids: CASSLQGHNSPLHF. The CDR3 bases are TGTGCCAGCAGCTTACAGGGTCATAATTCACCCCTCCACTTT. The chain recombines TRBV5-4 with TRBJ1-6; D is perhaps TRBD1 (6 bases). CDR3 length: 14 amino acids. Germline V gives CDR1 SGHNT, CDR2 YYREEE (reference sequence). V dropped 2 bases and J dropped 5 bases, with 8 bases sitting between them.